The source of this T cell receptor beta chain is a study of blood T cell repertoires in COVID-19 (dated by TCRdb to the early 2020s). The study in broad terms: Samples covering the acute and convalescent phases of COVID-19 were provided by collaborators in the United States, Italy and Spain. The prospective study material was composed of cDNA or gDNA derived from T cells, B-cell-depleted T cells, or PBMCs. The dataset comprised deeply sampled blood TCRbeta repertoires from subjects exposed to, actively infected with, or recovered from COVID-19. The repertoires were released in a freely available public database intended as a resource for research on the immune response to SARS-CoV-2. The samples were drawn from the first 160 participants of the ongoing ImmuneRACE study and from some 1,300 subjects provided by 6 global collaborators. The sample metadata nearly always contained a de-identified subject ID, COVID-19 status, age in years and sex. Where available, HLA class I and class II types were obtained from metadata supplied by the sample provider rather than from assay-based typing.

Note on this clone: The target of this receptor is not known. The record has no base qualities; no much larger clone is one base away.

Paper-wide results and their limitations: Clinical and demographic metadata were provided uncurated, with the amount varying by source and participant.

Germline trimming amounts to 7 bases on V and 4 bases on J, with 13 as the count of junction bases outside the gene matches. Spanning cysteine to phenylalanine, the CDR3 consists of 16 amino acids. Just the 48-base CDR3 DNA is kept, in frame starting at base 1. Looking up the germline V gene yields CDR1 SGDLS and CDR2 YYNGEE. TCRbeta CDR3 regions were amplified from genomic DNA using the immunoSEQ Assay, a bias-controlled multiplex PCR. From the authors' description of their analysis: Within the assay, amplification of reference gene primers was used to estimate how many nucleated cells each sample contained. To quantify the absolute abundance of each unique TCRbeta CDR3 rearrangement, sequence reads were collapsed and filtered. For each sample, productive Simpson clonality was calculated as the square root of Simpson's diversity index across productive rearrangements. What TCRdb holds here is the immuneACCESS table cut down to in-frame rearrangements. Part of the clones is not present; checked against another copy, under half of the missing clones reflect an unresolved V gene, and the others are unexplained. The D gene and trimming were derived from the DNA, and the V and J assignments and clone size from that table. In this sample the table shows about 330,000 clones, 86% of which occur a single time. 1.5% to 2% of the sample is in the top ten clones.

Whole blood was collected in K2EDTA tubes by collaborating institutions according to the institutions' own protocols. For TCRbeta analysis, collaborators shipped samples as frozen whole blood, isolated PBMCs, or DNA extracted from either of those sample types. The sequenced sample was peripheral blood. This chain is built from TRBV9 and TRBJ2-7; 11 central nucleotides agree with TRBD1. The sequence came from a woman aged 50 to 60 with acute or convalescent COVID-19. The CDR3 has the sequence CASSRGPGTGGYEQYF. The bases are TGTGCCAGCTCCCGAGGGCCCGGGACAGGGGGGTACGAGCAGTACTTC.